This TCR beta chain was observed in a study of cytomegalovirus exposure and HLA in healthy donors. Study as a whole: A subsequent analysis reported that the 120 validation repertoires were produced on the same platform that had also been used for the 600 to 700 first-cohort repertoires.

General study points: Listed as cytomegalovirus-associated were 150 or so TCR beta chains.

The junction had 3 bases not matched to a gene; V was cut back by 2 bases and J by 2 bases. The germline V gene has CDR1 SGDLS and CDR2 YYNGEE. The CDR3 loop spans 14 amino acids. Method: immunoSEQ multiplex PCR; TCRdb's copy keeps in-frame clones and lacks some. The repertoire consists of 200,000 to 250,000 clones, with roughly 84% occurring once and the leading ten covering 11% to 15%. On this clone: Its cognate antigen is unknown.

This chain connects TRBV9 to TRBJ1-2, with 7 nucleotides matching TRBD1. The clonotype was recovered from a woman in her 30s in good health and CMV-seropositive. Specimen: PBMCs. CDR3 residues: CASSVDRTNYGYTF. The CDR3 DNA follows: TGTGCCAGCAGCGTGGACAGGACCAACTATGGCTACACCTTC.